Presented here are 20 T cell receptor beta chains from one specimen sequenced in a study of patients and donors after allogeneic stem cell transplantation. TCRdb recomputed calls from the RT-PCR reads with MiXCR, one row per CDR3 protein. The data contain about 400,000 distinct CDR3 sequences, 15% to 20% of them singletons. The sequencing input was blood, either unsorted or a sorted T cell fraction (not recorded which). These receptors came from a human donor who was either an allogeneic HSCT recipient or a stem cell or donor lymphocyte infusion donor (not recorded which). It is not recorded whose cells these are; they may come from a transplant donor.

V gene TRBV12-3 or TRBV12-4 combines with J gene TRBJ2-5; 8 nucleotides line up with TRBD1. The J segment lost 2 bases and the V segment lost 8 bases, leaving 13 bases of the junction unmatched. The CDR3 loop spans 16 amino acids. CDR3 sequence (DNA): TGTGCCAGCGGGTCGGGCAGGGGGCCCCCACAAGAGACCCAGTACTTC. This sequence encodes CASGSGRGPPQETQYF.

The rearrangement joins TRBV5-1 to TRBJ2-7; D might be TRBD1 (5 bases). Germline lookup yields CDR1 SGHRS and CDR2 YFSETQ. Trimming left V 0 bases short and J 0 bases short, with 19 bases between. The length of the CDR3 is 18 residues. CDR3 in amino acids: CASSLVAGLRSTSYEQYF. The CDR3 bases are TGCGCCAGCAGCTTGGTGGCAGGGCTTAGGTCGACCTCCTACGAGCAGTACTTC.

V is TRBV6-1 and J is TRBJ2-7; 8 bases are shared with TRBD1. Losses at the gene ends were 7 bases for V and 5 bases for J; bases not matched to a gene: 7. CDR3 size: 13 residues. CDR1 is MNHNS and CDR2 is SASEGT in the germline V gene. The CDR3 loop reads CASTRPTGDEQYF. DNA for the CDR3: TGTGCCAGCACCCGACCGACAGGGGACGAGCAGTACTTC.

The V call is TRBV20-1, the J call TRBJ2-3, with 10 bases matching TRBD2. V gave up 3 bases and J gave up 6 bases; unmatched junction bases: 12. This CDR3 is built from 16 residues. Germline assignment: CDR1 DFQATT and CDR2 SNEGSKA (reference sequence). CDR3 in DNA: TGCAGTGCTAGGCGGGCAGCGGGAGGGAGGGCCGATACGCAGTATTTT. It encodes CSARRAAGGRADTQYF.

The V and J genes are TRBV3-1 and TRBJ2-1, with a weak D call TRBD1 (6 bases). CDR3 length equals 18 residues. CDR1 is LGHDT, CDR2 YNNKEL, per germline (reference sequence). V dropped 1 base and J dropped 4 bases, with 20 bases sitting between them. CDR3 sequence reads: CASSQVRDTAFQYNEQFF. In DNA form, the CDR3 reads TGTGCCAGCAGCCAAGTGAGGGACACGGCTTTCCAATACAATGAGCAGTTCTTC.

J is TRBJ1-6 and V is TRBV5-6; a weak D match, TRBD1 (6 bases). This CDR3 comprises 15 residues. V gave up 2 bases and J gave up 10 bases, with 16 bases separating them. Germline lookup yields CDR1 SGHDT and CDR2 YYEEEE. The CDR3 is CASSLATGLRSPLHF. The CDR3 region has the DNA TGTGCCAGCAGCTTAGCTACAGGGTTACGATCACCCCTCCACTTT.

This clonotype was counted at least ten times. This chain joins TRBV29-1 and TRBJ2-5; no reliable D call. Germline CDR1 is SQVTM and CDR2 is ANQGSEA. The CDR3 runs 13 residues. Between the trimmed V and J ends, which lost 7 bases and 7 bases, there was a span of 19 bases. In nucleotides, the CDR3 is TGCAGCGCTACTTCAGGACCCCAGAGGACCCAGTACTTC. This translates into CSATSGPQRTQYF.

This clonotype has at least ten counts. The chain carries TRBV11-2 and TRBJ2-2; maybe TRBD1 (6 bases). Germline CDR1 SGHAT, CDR2 FQNNGV. The CDR3 loop spans 16 amino acids. V lost 0 bases and J 0 bases, leaving 8 bases between the germline ends. The CDR3 DNA reads as TGTGCCAGCAGCTTAGAGGGGGCCGCGAACACCGGGGAGCTGTTTTTT. Amino acids: CASSLEGAANTGELFF.

The chain couples TRBV12-3 or TRBV12-4 to TRBJ1-2, with 7 bases lining up with TRBD1. The CDR3 is 15 amino acids. V lost 3 bases and J lost 0; bases outside the gene matches: 4. CDR3 residues: CASSLWGTANYGYTF. CDR3 sequence (DNA): TGTGCCAGCAGTTTGTGGGGGACAGCTAACTATGGCTACACCTTC.

This sequence joins TRBV15 and TRBJ2-4; D is unclear. This CDR3 is 13 amino acids long. Germline CDR1 reads LNHNV; CDR2 reads YYDKDF (reference sequence). The V end was cut by 0 bases, the J end by 8 bases, with 8 bases between. This CDR3 is CATSRDPPDIQYF. The CDR3 nucleotides read TGTGCCACCAGCAGAGATCCCCCGGACATTCAGTACTTC.

This clonotype came up a few times. The J gene is TRBJ1-5, the V gene TRBV30; no reliable D call. The CDR3 has 16 amino acids. Germline CDR1 is GTSNPN and CDR2 is SVGIG (reference sequence). The V end was cut by 2 bases, the J end by 9 bases, with 23 bases between. In nucleotides, the CDR3 is TGTGCCTGGAGTTCGGGAGCAGGACCACCGCCTGGGCCCCAGCATTTT. Amino acid sequence: CAWSSGAGPPPGPQHF. Full variable domain (remainder filled in from reference TRBV30 and TRBJ1-5): SQTIHQWPATLVQPVGSPLSLECTVEGTSNPNLYWYRQAAGRGLQLLFYSVGIGQISSEVPQNLSASRPQDRQFILSSKKLLLSDSGFYLCAWSSGAGPPPGPQHFGDGTRLSIL.

V is TRBV27 and J is TRBJ2-5, with 8 bases fitting TRBD1. J lost 5 bases, V lost 4 bases, and 6 bases had no gene match. Germline assignment: CDR1 MNHEY and CDR2 SMNVEV (reference sequence). The CDR3 is 14 amino acids. CDR3 in amino acids: CASSSDRGPETQYF. For the CDR3, the DNA is TGTGCCAGCAGTTCCGACAGGGGTCCGGAGACCCAGTACTTC.

This clonotype has more than one count but fewer than ten. The rearrangement joins TRBV9 to TRBJ2-2; D gene ambiguous. V was cut by 4 bases and J by 4 bases, with 8 bases left in between. Germline V gene sequence: CDR1 SGDLS, CDR2 YYNGEE. The CDR3 totals 13 residues. The CDR3 protein is CASSSFSTGELFF. The CDR3 coding sequence is TGTGCCAGCAGCTCCTTTAGCACCGGGGAGCTGTTTTTT.

There are many counts of this clonotype. The V call is TRBV11-3, the J call TRBJ1-1; D ambiguous. CDR1 SGHNT and CDR2 YENEEA come from the germline V gene. Trimming removed 3 bases at V and 8 bases at J, with 10 bases between. The CDR3 length is 12 residues. The CDR3 bases are TGTGCCAGCAGCTTCAGAGACAAGGAAGCTTTCTTT. It specifies CASSFRDKEAFF.

V is TRBV12-5 and J is TRBJ2-5; D is possibly TRBD1 or TRBD2 (5 bases each). Germline loops: CDR1 LGHNT, CDR2 FRNRAP. The CDR3 sequence is 16 residues long. Trimming stripped 1 base from V and 5 bases from J, with 17 bases between. This chain's CDR3 is CASGLDGDPKTETQYF. CDR3 sequence (DNA): TGTGCTAGTGGTTTGGACGGGGACCCCAAGACGGAGACCCAGTACTTC. The whole variable domain, filled in from reference TRBV12-5 and TRBJ2-5, reads DARVTQTPRHKVTEMGQEVTMRCQPILGHNTVFWYRQTMMQGLELLAYFRNRAPLDDSGMPKDRFSAEMPDATLATLKIQPSEPRDSAVYFCASGLDGDPKTETQYFGPGTRLLVL.

This clonotype was observed a handful of times. The rearrangement links TRBV24-1 to TRBJ2-1; no clear D. V shed 5 bases and J shed 2 bases, with 9 bases lying between them. CDR1 KGHDR and CDR2 SFDVKD come from the germline V gene. This CDR3 has 14 residues. The CDR3 loop is CATSGEHTYNEQFF. In DNA form, the CDR3 reads TGTGCCACCAGTGGTGAACACACCTACAATGAGCAGTTCTTC.

The chain uses TRBV6-1 and TRBJ1-1; possibly TRBD1 for D (5 bases). Germline V gene data show CDR1 as MNHNS and CDR2 as SASEGT. CDR3 length equals 14 residues. V was clipped by 3 bases and J by 4 bases, with 12 bases between them. CDR3 in DNA: TGTGCCAGCAGTGACTCCCAGGGAGTCACTGAAGCTTTCTTT. This codes for CASSDSQGVTEAFF.

The chain combines TRBV14 with TRBJ1-2, with no clear D. The CDR3 consists of 13 residues. V was pared by 3 bases and J by 6 bases, with 11 bases between. Per the germline V gene, CDR1 is SGHDN and CDR2 is FVKESK. CDR3 coding DNA: TGTGCCAGCAGCCATTTATCCGTCGATGGCTACACCTTC. Its protein is CASSHLSVDGYTF.

The J gene is TRBJ2-3, the V gene TRBV5-6; unclear D gene. The CDR3 totals 13 residues. Trimming left V 4 bases short and J 1 base short, with 7 bases between. Looked up from germline, CDR1 is SGHDT and CDR2 is YYEEEE. In DNA form, the CDR3 reads TGTGCCAGCAGCCTTTACCGCACAGATACGCAGTATTTT. This translates into CASSLYRTDTQYF. Full variable domain (rest looked up from reference TRBV5-6 and TRBJ2-3): DAGVTQSPTHLIKTRGQQVTLRCSPKSGHDTVSWYQQALGQGPQFIFQYYEEEERQRGNFPDRFSGHQFPNYSSELNVNALLLGDSALYLCASSLYRTDTQYFGPGTRLTVL.

The rearrangement links TRBV20-1 to TRBJ1-4; tentatively, D is TRBD1 (5 bases). There are 13 residues in the CDR3. Looked up from germline, CDR1 is DFQATT and CDR2 is SNEGSKA (reference sequence). V lost 5 bases to trimming and J lost 2 bases, with 9 bases between them. CDR3 sequence reads: CSARGRTNEKLFF. CDR3 DNA sequence: TGCAGTGCTCGGGGACGGACTAATGAAAAACTGTTTTTT.